These 4 T cell receptor beta chains came from one sample sequenced in a study of shared clonotypes between healthy human individuals. Naivety among CD8 cells was defined by CD45RO negativity and positive CCR7 selection, thereby excluding terminally differentiated effector memory CD45RA+ cells. Assay: immunoSEQ multiplex PCR; the TCRdb copy retains only in-frame clones and omits some. The sample consists of approximately 1.9 million clones, around 93% of them appearing once. The sequenced sample was naive CD8+ T cells from PBMCs. These TCRs come from a man between 18 and 35 years old in good health. Some clones in this sample may be carry-over from other donors' samples.

The CDR3 here is CASSPPRGHTEAFF. The CDR3 DNA sequence: TGTGCCAGCAGTCCCCCCCGGGGTCACACTGAAGCTTTCTTT. This chain connects TRBV28 to TRBJ1-1; no clear D. Germline V gives CDR1 MDHEN, CDR2 SYDVKM. This CDR3 comprises 14 residues. Trimming removed 5 bases at V and 3 bases at J, with 13 bases between. Supplemented by reference TRBV28 and TRBJ1-1, the full variable domain reads DVKVTQSSRYLVKRTGEKVFLECVQDMDHENMFWYRQDPGLGLRLIYFSYDVKMKEKGDIPEGYSVSREKKERFSLILESASTNQTSMYLCASSPPRGHTEAFFGQGTRLTVV.

V gene TRBV11-2 combines with J gene TRBJ1-1; TRBD1 aligns across 7 bases. The CDR3 length is 11 residues. J gave up 10 bases and V 3 bases, and 2 bases lay outside the gene matches. Per germline, CDR1 SGHAT and CDR2 FQNNGV. DNA of the CDR3: TGTGCCAGCAGCTTCGGGACAGCAGCTTTCTTT. Encoded protein: CASSFGTAAFF.

The genes are TRBV5-8 and TRBJ2-1; D unresolved. Trimming left V 1 base short and J 11 bases short, with 7 bases between. The germline V gene encodes CDR1 SGHTS and CDR2 YDEGEE. The CDR3 sequence is 11 residues long. CDR3 sequence: CASSLSEQQFF. In nucleotides, the CDR3 is TGTGCCAGCAGCTTGAGCGAACAGCAGTTCTTC.

The chain uses TRBV2 and TRBJ2-7; D may be TRBD1 (5 bases). Germline CDR1 and CDR2: SNHLY and FYNNEI. V lost 3 bases and J lost 6, with 9 bases in between. This CDR3 has 12 amino acids. CDR3 region: CASSDLGLEQYF. For the CDR3, the DNA is TGTGCCAGCAGTGACCTGGGGCTCGAGCAGTACTTC.